The 10 T cell receptor beta chains below come from one sample, sequenced in a study of T cell repertoires in cytomegalovirus infection. TCRdb passed the reads through MiXCR, listing each CDR3 protein once. The repertoire holds hundreds of thousands of distinct CDR3 sequences, with around a sixth as singletons. The sequenced sample was PBMCs. The origin of the receptors is a human donor in good health (CMV status not recorded). Some clones in this sample may be carry-over from other donors' samples.

This clonotype was detected only a few times. J is TRBJ2-3 and V is TRBV24-1; 10 bases are a match to TRBD2. Germline V lookup: CDR1 KGHDR, CDR2 SFDVKD. The CDR3 has 16 amino acids. With 2 bases clipped from V and 7 bases from J, the junction kept 8 bases outside the gene matches. The CDR3 here is CATSDSRAGGGNTQYF. CDR3 nucleotide sequence: TGTGCCACCAGTGATTCAAGAGCGGGAGGGGGGAATACGCAGTATTTT.

This clonotype has just a few counts. The chain combines TRBV7-9 with TRBJ2-5, with a tentative D call TRBD2 (7 bases). The ends were cut back, 7 bases at V and 4 bases at J, with 22 bases in the middle. CDR3 length: 16 residues. CDR1 and CDR2 from the germline V gene are SEHNR and FQNEAQ (reference sequence). The CDR3 DNA sequence: TGTGCCAGCACCGGCGCCGGGGGGCTGGCTAGAGAGACCCAGTACTTC. Protein: CASTGAGGLARETQYF.

This clonotype was seen a few times. V usage is TRBV2 and J usage is TRBJ1-3; no clear D. The V gene's germline CDR1 is SNHLY and CDR2 FYNNEI. V dropped 3 bases and J dropped 0 bases, with 6 bases sitting between them. CDR3 length equals 14 residues. As DNA, the CDR3 is TGTGCCAGCAGTGACCCGACCTCTGGAAACACCATATATTTT. Protein: CASSDPTSGNTIYF.

This clonotype was seen a few times. The rearrangement joins TRBV7-9 to TRBJ1-1, with 7 bases fitting TRBD1. The CDR3 has 12 residues. Germline lookup yields CDR1 SEHNR and CDR2 FQNEAQ (reference sequence). With V trimmed by 6 bases and J by 10 bases, 8 bases remained unmatched. This CDR3 reads CASSGTAPSAFF. CDR3 DNA: TGTGCCAGCAGTGGGACAGCGCCGTCAGCTTTCTTT.

This clonotype was detected ten times or more. The chain links TRBV7-9 to TRBJ1-2, with 7 bases matching TRBD1. CDR3 length: 13 residues. Germline CDR1 is SEHNR and CDR2 is FQNEAQ (reference sequence). The V segment lost 4 bases and the J segment 7 bases; nucleotides outside the gene matches: 6. CDR3 coding DNA: TGTGCCAGCAGCTCCGGGACAGAGGGTGGCTACACCTTC. Translation: CASSSGTEGGYTF.

This clonotype appeared a few times. V and J are TRBV29-1 and TRBJ2-1, with 8 bases lining up with TRBD1. The CDR3 is made up of 14 amino acids. From germline, CDR1 is SQVTM and CDR2 ANQGSEA. V lost 7 bases to trimming and J lost 6 bases; unmatched junction nucleotides: 11. CDR3 residues: CSAERGTGGNEQFF. The CDR3 region has the DNA TGCAGCGCCGAAAGGGGGACAGGAGGCAATGAGCAGTTCTTC.

V usage is TRBV2 and J usage is TRBJ1-4; no firm D call. Germline V gene data show CDR1 as SNHLY and CDR2 as FYNNEI. V was clipped by 7 bases and J by 1 base, with 13 bases between them. The CDR3 spans 15 residues. DNA for the CDR3: TGTGCCAGCACCGAAGGGTGGGGAACTAATGAAAAACTGTTTTTT. Its protein is CASTEGWGTNEKLFF.

The rearrangement uses TRBV29-1 and TRBJ2-7; D ambiguous. Germline V gene sequence: CDR1 SQVTM, CDR2 ANQGSEA. This CDR3 is built from 11 residues. V lost 3 bases to trimming and J lost 5 bases, with 8 bases between them. CDR3 protein: CSVESLDEQYF. CDR3 coding DNA: TGCAGCGTTGAGTCCCTCGACGAGCAGTACTTC.

In this sample, this clonotype turned up once. Lacking the conserved final phenylalanine or tryptophan, this CDR3 likely reflects a read error. It is unclear where the CDR3 begins or ends on the DNA, so no DNA is shown, and the CDR3 is as TCRdb lists it. CDR3 protein: CASSPRGTGSSNQPQQI. The chain has TRBV7-2 and TRBJ1-5; TRBD1 was called by the table and not checked on the DNA. Looked up from germline, CDR1 is SGHTA and CDR2 is FQGNSA. The CDR3 has 17 amino acids, counting both end residues.

This clonotype came up a few times. The chain uses TRBV5-1 and TRBJ2-7; 8 bases are shared with TRBD1. The length of the CDR3 is 15 residues. V lost 4 bases and J lost 7; bases outside the gene matches: 13. CDR1 and CDR2 (germline): SGHRS, YFSETQ. In DNA form, the CDR3 reads TGCGCCAGCAGCGGAGGACAGGGTACAGGCTTGGAGCAGTACTTC. This encodes CASSGGQGTGLEQYF. Full variable domain (remainder filled in from reference TRBV5-1 and TRBJ2-7): KAGVTQTPRYLIKTRGQQVTLSCSPISGHRSVSWYQQTPGQGLQFLFEYFSETQRNKGNFPGRFSGRQFSNSRSEMNVSTLELGDSALYLCASSGGQGTGLEQYFGPGTRLTVT.